Sequencing of this T cell receptor (beta chain) was carried out in a study of blood T cell repertoires in COVID-19. In the case of this clone: The same CDR3 also results from other DNA sequences found in this sample.

Germline CDR1 is SGHNT and CDR2 is YYREEE (reference sequence). The CDR3 spans 15 residues. J was trimmed by 0 bases and V by 0 bases; bases with no gene match: 0. Sequencing used immunoSEQ multiplex PCR; TCRdb keeps in-frame clones, though not all of them. This table holds 150,000 to 180,000 clones, 70% to 90% found once. The TCR comes from a woman in her 70s with acute or convalescent COVID-19. The sample consisted of peripheral blood. This rearrangement joins TRBV5-4 to TRBJ1-3, with 7 bases matching TRBD1. In DNA, the CDR3 is TGTGCCAGCAGCTTGGCAGGGGGCTCTGGAAACACCATATATTTT. Translation gives CASSLAGGSGNTIYF.